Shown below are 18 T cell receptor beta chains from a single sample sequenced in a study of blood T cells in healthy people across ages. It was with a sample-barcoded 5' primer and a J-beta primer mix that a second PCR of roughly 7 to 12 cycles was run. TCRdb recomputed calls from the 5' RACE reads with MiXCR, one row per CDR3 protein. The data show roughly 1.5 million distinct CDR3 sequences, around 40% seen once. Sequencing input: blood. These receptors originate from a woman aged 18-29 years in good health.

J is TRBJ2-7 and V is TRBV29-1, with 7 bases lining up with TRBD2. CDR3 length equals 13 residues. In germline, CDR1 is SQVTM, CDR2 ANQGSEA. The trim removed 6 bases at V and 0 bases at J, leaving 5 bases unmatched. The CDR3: CSVQRGGSYEQYF. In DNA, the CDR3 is TGCAGCGTCCAGCGCGGGGGCTCCTACGAGCAGTACTTC.

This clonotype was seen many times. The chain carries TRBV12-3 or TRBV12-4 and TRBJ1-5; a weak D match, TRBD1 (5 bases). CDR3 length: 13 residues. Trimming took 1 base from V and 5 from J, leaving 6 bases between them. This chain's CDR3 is CASSLEGDQPQHF. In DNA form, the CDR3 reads TGTGCCAGCAGTTTAGAAGGGGATCAGCCCCAGCATTTT.

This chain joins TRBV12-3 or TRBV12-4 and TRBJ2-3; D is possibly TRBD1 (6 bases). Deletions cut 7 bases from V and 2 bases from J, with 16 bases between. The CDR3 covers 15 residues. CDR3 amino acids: CASTKAQGFTDTQYF. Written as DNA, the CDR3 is TGTGCCAGCACCAAAGCCCAGGGGTTCACAGATACGCAGTATTTT.

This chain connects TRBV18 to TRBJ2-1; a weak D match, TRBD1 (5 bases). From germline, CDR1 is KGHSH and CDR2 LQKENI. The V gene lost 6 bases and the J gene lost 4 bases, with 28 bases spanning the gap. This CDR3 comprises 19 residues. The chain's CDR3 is CASSRGPPVGAVRYNEQFF. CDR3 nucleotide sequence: TGTGCCAGCTCCAGAGGTCCCCCAGTTGGGGCGGTTCGTTACAATGAGCAGTTCTTC.

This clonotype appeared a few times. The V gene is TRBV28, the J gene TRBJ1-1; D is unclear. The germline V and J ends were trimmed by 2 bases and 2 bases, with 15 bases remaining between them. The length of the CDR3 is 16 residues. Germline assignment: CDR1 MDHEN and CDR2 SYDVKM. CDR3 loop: CASSLKDLPANTEAFF. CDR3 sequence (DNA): TGTGCCAGCAGTTTAAAGGACCTGCCTGCTAACACTGAAGCTTTCTTT.

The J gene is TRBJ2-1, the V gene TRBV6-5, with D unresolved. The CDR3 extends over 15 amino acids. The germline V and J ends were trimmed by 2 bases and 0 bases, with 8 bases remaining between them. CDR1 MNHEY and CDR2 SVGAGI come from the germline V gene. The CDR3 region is CASSYRADSYNEQFF. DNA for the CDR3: TGTGCCAGCAGTTACAGGGCCGACTCCTACAATGAGCAGTTCTTC.

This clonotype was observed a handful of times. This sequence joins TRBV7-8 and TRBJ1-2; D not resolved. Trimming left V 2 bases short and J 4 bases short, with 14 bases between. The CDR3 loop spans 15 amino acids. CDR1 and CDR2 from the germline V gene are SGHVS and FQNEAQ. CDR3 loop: CASSLREGASYGYTF. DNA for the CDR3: TGTGCCAGCAGCTTACGCGAGGGCGCGAGCTATGGCTACACCTTC. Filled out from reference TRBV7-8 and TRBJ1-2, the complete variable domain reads GAGVSQSPRYKVAKRGQDVALRCDPISGHVSLFWYQQALGQGPEFLTYFQNEAQLDKSGLPSDRFFAERPEGSVSTLKIQRTQQEDSAVYLCASSLREGASYGYTFGSGTRLTVV.

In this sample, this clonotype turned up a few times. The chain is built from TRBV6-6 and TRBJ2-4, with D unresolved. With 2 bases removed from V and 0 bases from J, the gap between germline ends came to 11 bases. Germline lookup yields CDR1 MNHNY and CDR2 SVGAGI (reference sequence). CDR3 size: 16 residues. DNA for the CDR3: TGTGCCAGCAGTTACGGAGAGAGACTAGCCAAAAACATTCAGTACTTC. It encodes CASSYGERLAKNIQYF.

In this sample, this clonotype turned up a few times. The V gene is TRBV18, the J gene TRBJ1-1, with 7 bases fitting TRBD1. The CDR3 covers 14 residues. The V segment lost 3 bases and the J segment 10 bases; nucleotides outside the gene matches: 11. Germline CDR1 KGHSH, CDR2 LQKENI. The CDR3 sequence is CASSPPTGTLRAFF. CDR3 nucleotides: TGTGCCAGCTCACCCCCGACAGGGACCCTGAGAGCTTTCTTT. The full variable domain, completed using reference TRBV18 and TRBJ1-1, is NAGVMQNPRHLVRRRGQEARLRCSPMKGHSHVYWYRQLPEEGLKFMVYLQKENIIDESGMPKERFSAEFPKEGPSILRIQQVVRGDSAAYFCASSPPTGTLRAFFGQGTRLTVV.

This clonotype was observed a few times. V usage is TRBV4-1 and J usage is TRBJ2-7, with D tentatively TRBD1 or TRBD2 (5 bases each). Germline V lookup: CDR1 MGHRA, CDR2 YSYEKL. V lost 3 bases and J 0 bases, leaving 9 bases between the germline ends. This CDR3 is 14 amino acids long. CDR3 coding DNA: TGCGCCAGCAGCCAGGGGGAGTACTCCTACGAGCAGTACTTC. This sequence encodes CASSQGEYSYEQYF.

The CDR3 loop reads CASSRGAWDTEAFF. The CDR3 DNA reads TGTGCCAGCAGCCGGGGGGCGTGGGACACTGAAGCTTTCTTT. The rearrangement joins TRBV12-3 or TRBV12-4 to TRBJ1-1; D might be TRBD1 (6 bases). The CDR3 has 14 residues. V lost 6 bases to trimming and J lost 3 bases, with 14 bases between them.

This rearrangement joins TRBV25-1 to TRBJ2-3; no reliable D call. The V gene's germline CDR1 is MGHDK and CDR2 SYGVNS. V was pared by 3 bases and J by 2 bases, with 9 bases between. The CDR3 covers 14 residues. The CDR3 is CASSDPLSTDTQYF. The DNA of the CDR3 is TGTGCCAGCAGTGATCCCTTATCCACAGATACGCAGTATTTT.

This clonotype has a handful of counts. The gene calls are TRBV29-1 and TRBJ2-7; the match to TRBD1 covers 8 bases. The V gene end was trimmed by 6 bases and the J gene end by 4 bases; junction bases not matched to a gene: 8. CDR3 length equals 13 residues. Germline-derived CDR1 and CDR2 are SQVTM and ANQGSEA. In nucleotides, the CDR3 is TGCAGCGTGCCGGGACAGGCCAAGTACGAGCAGTACTTC. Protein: CSVPGQAKYEQYF.

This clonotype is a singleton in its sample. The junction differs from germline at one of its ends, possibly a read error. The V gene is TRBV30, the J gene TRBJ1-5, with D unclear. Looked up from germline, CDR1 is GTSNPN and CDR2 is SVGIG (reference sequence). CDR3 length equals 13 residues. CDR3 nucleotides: TGTGCCAGGAGTCCTTCTAGCAATCAGCCCCAGCATTTT. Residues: CARSPSSNQPQHF.

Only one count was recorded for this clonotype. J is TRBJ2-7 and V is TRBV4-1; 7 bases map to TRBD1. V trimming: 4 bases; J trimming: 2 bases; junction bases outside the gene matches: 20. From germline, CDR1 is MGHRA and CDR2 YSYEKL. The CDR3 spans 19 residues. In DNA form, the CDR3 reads TGCGCCAGCAGCCCCTCCTCCGGGACAGCTCGTATACGAGCCTACGAGCAGTACTTC. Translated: CASSPSSGTARIRAYEQYF.

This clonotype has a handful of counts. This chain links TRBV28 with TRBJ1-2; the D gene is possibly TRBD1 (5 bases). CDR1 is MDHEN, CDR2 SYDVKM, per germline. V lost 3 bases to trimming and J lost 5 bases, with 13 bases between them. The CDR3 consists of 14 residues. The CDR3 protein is CASSFRGYSYGYTF. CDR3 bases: TGTGCCAGCAGTTTCCGGGGCTACAGTTATGGCTACACCTTC.

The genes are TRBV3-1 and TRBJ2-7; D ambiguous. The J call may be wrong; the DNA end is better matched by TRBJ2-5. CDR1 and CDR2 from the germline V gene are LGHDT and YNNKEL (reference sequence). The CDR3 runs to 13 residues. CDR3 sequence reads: CASSESRLETQYF. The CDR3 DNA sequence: TGTGCCAGCAGCGAAAGTCGTTTGGAGACCCAGTACTTC.

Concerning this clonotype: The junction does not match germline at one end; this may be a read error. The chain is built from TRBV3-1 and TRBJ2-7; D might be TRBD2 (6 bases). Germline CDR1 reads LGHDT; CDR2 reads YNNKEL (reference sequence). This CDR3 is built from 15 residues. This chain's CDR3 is CASGQIRGTFYEQYF. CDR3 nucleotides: TGTGCCAGCGGCCAAATACGCGGGACTTTCTACGAGCAGTACTTC.